This record covers a single T cell receptor (beta chain). Only a few counts were recorded for this clone. The clone's antigen remains unknown. The sample holds no much larger clone one base away, and base qualities are not on file. This sample was included in a study of cytomegalovirus exposure and HLA in healthy donors (dated by TCRdb to about 2017). Concerning the study at large: An earlier analysis of roughly 500 of the donors reported approximately 290 Gb of sequence data and 120 million or so unique TCR beta sequences from approximately 180 million T cells. Approximately 300 gigabases of sequencing data and around 88 million unique TCR sequences made up an early release that covered approximately 620 HLA-typed donors. The genetic ancestry cluster associated with self-reported Caucasian donors included around 76% of the 398 genotyped donors. The study was designed to test whether signatures of past pathogen exposure could be identified by cataloging public T cell receptors. The T cell repertoires of 666 subjects were profiled by immunosequencing and related to cytomegalovirus serostatus. Along with the roughly 700-subject first cohort, a separate validation cohort of approximately 110 different subjects was used. To predict cytomegalovirus infection status, the study brought together high-throughput TCR immunosequencing, statistical association of individual TCRs with disease status, and machine learning. A later analysis re-examined previously published TCR beta repertoires from around 670 donors and added high-resolution HLA genotyping to investigate patterns of TCR occurrence. Rather than using new phenotypic data, the later analysis identified candidate immune exposures from TCR beta sequences and from how often those sequences occurred across donors. To decide whether each TCR beta V gene segment behaved as functional or pseudogenic, an earlier analysis of several hundred of the donors relied on high-throughput TCR beta sequencing. Donor age, sex, ethnicity and CMV serostatus were compiled together with the repertoire data. Genome-wide SNP genotypes for about 55% of the roughly 670 donors were used in a later genetic analysis, which treated that subset as a discovery cohort. All discovery cohort repertoires had been generated on a single sequencing platform. HLA typing covered class I and class II loci at four-digit resolution. The number of typed donors differed by locus: about 620-640 for A, B, C, DRB1 and DQB1; 500 to 550 for DQA1; 606 for DPA1; and some 430 for DPB1. Because of strong linkage in the cohort, five DR-DQ haplotypes were treated as single units for association and clustering. Among a few hundred genotyped donors of the cohort, an average of about 240,000 unique TCR beta nucleotide sequences were sequenced per donor, 15% to 20% of them non-productive. Results and caveats for the whole study, not just this receptor: Seventeen rarely observed V segments, including chromosome 9 orphons, were excluded from the earlier analysis of a few hundred of the donors because counts were too low. In this cohort, only TCR beta chains were sequenced, and detectable features were limited by the absence of alpha or paired-chain data. In an earlier analysis of some 550 of the donors, most TCR beta V segments were observed in productive rearrangements about 90% or about 30% of the time, broadly matching IMGT annotations. A further reported finding was that TCR beta sequences accurately predicted the HLA-A and HLA-B alleles for most subjects in the first cohort. At a false discovery rate of 0.05, a later analysis linked about 16,000 TCR beta sequences to specific HLA alleles. A few of the identified cytomegalovirus-associated TCR beta chains were confirmed in vitro to be specific for cytomegalovirus antigens. According to a later analysis, most CMV-associated TCR beta chains appeared to be HLA-restricted, and the HLA associations seemed to be driven largely by CMV exposure. Compared with the roughly 670-donor mean, donors in an Asian-associated ancestry cluster had fewer N-insertions in productive TCRs, according to a later genetic analysis. Some IMGT-functional V segments, including TRBV6-2 and TRBV6-3, could not be distinguished by the 87-base-pair reads and were therefore excluded. In a later analysis, the rate of TCR association differed among HLA loci, with DRB1 alleles having the most associated TCRs and HLA-C alleles having the fewest. Strong co-occurrence of HLA alleles, especially DR and DQ, made assigning TCR associations to individual alleles difficult. CMV serostatus was the only immune exposure information available for the cohort. Because HLA typing was missing for some donors at each locus, association tests included only the typed subset. In both the original and validation cohorts, the classifier was reported to diagnose cytomegalovirus status with high specificity and sensitivity. Correlated functional status among segregating V segments might reflect linkage disequilibrium, but an unknown experimental factor could not be ruled out. A group of highly shared sequence variants was considered likely to be a technical artifact of the sequencing pipeline. In a later analysis, HLA-associated TCR beta chains showed more clonal expansion and lower generation probabilities than non-associated chains that were equally common. It was suggested by the authors that the approach could potentially be generalized to other disease states and immunological phenotypes. In a later analysis, several top co-occurrence clusters were reported to appear linked to parvovirus B19, influenza, CMV and Epstein-Barr virus. A later genetic analysis associated a missense DCLRE1C variant with V-gene and J-gene trimming of TCR beta chains, and an independent cohort replicated the association. Roughly uniform sequencing depth across donors was assumed in presence/absence analyses, although this assumption may not hold. The study gave a list of about 160 TCR beta chains associated with cytomegalovirus. Most TCR sequences were seen in very few donors, while some public TCRs were found in many individuals.

The method was the immunoSEQ multiplex PCR assay. A mixture of 60 forward primers for TCR Vbeta segments and 13 reverse primers for TCR Jbeta segments was used in the multiplex PCR. A multiplex PCR assay on genomic DNA amplified the CDR3 region of rearranged TCR beta genes. The Illumina HiSeq System was used to sequence the amplified TCR beta libraries as 87-base-pair reads. The original pipeline was this. A later analysis tallied roughly 76 million unique TCR beta chains across the approximately 670 repertoires, and around 12 million of those chains were shared by two or more donors. Raw reads were error-corrected and collapsed into unique sequences by a nearest-neighbor algorithm in which closely related sequences were merged to remove PCR and sequencing errors. V, D and J gene segments were assigned by aligning CDR3 sequences to IMGT reference sequences. For a sequence to be retained, at least a six-nucleotide match to both a V gene segment and a J gene segment was required. Rearrangements were classified as productive when the CDR3 lacked stop codons and remained in frame with V and J, and all other rearrangements were classified as non-productive. CDR3 was defined according to IMGT convention as the region running from the second conserved V-encoded cysteine to the conserved J-encoded phenylalanine. The earlier analysis of about 640 of the donors excluded any sequence lacking an unambiguous match to a single V gene segment. In an earlier analysis of approximately 610 of the donors, V segments were called functional above 56.7% productive rearrangements and were called segregating when the between-donor standard deviation exceeded 5%. A statistical classification framework was built for diagnosing cytomegalovirus status from the catalog of TCR beta chain sequences. V and J gene assignment, in a later analysis, came from comparing TCR nucleotide sequences with IMGT/GENE-DB human TR gene sequences. A later analysis assigned CDR3 sequences and most-parsimonious VDJ recombination scenarios with the TCRdist pipeline. In a later analysis, each TCR beta chain was defined by its CDR3 amino acid sequence together with its V-gene family, and reads lacking a unique V-gene family were excluded. In a later analysis, around 650 highly shared, low-generation-probability nucleotide sequences were removed to address suspected cross-contamination and a sequencing artifact. A later analysis calculated a clonal expansion index for each public chain from normalized within-repertoire ranks of inferred template counts. A later analysis computed generation probabilities with a VDJ recombination model fitted to out-of-frame rearrangements, and checked the results against IGoR. In a later analysis, hypergeometric tests were used to score TCR-TCR, TCR-HLA and TCR-CMV co-occurrence, with a repertoire-size bias correction applied to TCR pairs. To estimate false discovery rates, a later analysis permuted the HLA or CMV assignments 20 times. A later analysis grouped co-occurring TCRs with DBSCAN, adding TCRdist sequence similarity when clustering within HLA-allele-positive subsets. Co-occurrence clustering excluded repertoires with fewer than 30,000 or more than 120,000 public chains, plus five with anomalous nucleotide sharing. The table was pulled from immuneACCESS by TCRdb, which kept in-frame rearrangements only. Such tables lose some clones; where checked, under half of the loss comes from unresolved V genes, and the rest has no known cause. That table furnishes V, J and clone size, whereas the DNA furnished D and trimming. The sample data list 95,000 to 150,000 clones, and 80% of these were observed just once. In total, the top ten clones hold around 8% of the sample.

The CDR1 and CDR2 encoded by the germline V gene are SGHTA and FQGTGA. The CDR3 spans 15 residues, from the cysteine through the phenylalanine. Just the 45-base CDR3 DNA is kept, in frame starting at base 1. The junction shows trimming of 5 bases on V and 7 bases on J, and the gene matches do not reach 9 bases of it. The cohort was made up of 666 healthy bone marrow donors. At the time of sampling, all cohort members were nominally healthy, though unrecorded immune exposures were likely present. The donor was CMV seropositive and was included in the group of approximately 300 seropositive cohort members. A peripheral blood sample was provided by each donor, and peripheral blood mononuclear cells were used for TCR beta sequencing. The Qiagen DNeasy Blood Extraction Kit was used to extract genomic DNA from the blood cell samples.

Sequenced material: PBMCs. This TCR came from a female donor in good health and CMV-seropositive. The sequence is built from TRBV7-3 and TRBJ2-2, and TRBD2 matches 8 of the central bases. Read as DNA, the sequence is TGTGCCAGCAGCCTAGCTGGCGGGGGGCTCGGGGAGCTGTTTTTT. This is translated as CASSLAGGGLGELFF.